These 4 T cell receptor delta chains were all obtained from the same sample, sequenced in a study of gamma-delta T cells after stem cell transplantation. TCRdb re-called the RT-PCR reads via CATT. This table holds about 3,500 delta-chain clones, roughly an eighth found once. Source material: gamma-delta T cells. Receptor source: a human donor. It is not recorded whose cells these are; they may come from a transplant donor.

In this sample, this clone turned up a few times. This may come from a read error, since a much larger clone is one base off. The rearrangement joins TRAV29/DV5 to TRDJ1; D call uncertain. Trimming removed 0 bases at V and 0 bases at J, with 12 bases between. Per the germline V gene, CDR1 is NSMFDY and CDR2 is ISSIKDK. This CDR3 region has 15 residues. The chain's CDR3 is CAASGSKGYTDKLIF. The CDR3 region has the DNA TGTGCAGCAAGCGGCTCGAAGGGGTACACCGATAAACTCATCTTT.

J gene TRDJ1 was identified, but the V gene was not called; no check of the table's D call, TRDD3, against the DNA was made. The CDR3 covers 25 residues. The CDR3 DNA is TGTGCTCTTGGGGAACTACGGAGGATTAGAGGCAGAGGTACTACTGGGGGATATCCTTCCGATAAACTCATCTTT. It encodes CALGELRRIRGRGTTGGYPSDKLIF.

The table lists this clone with a few counts. V usage is TRDV2 and J usage is TRDJ1; 7 bases line up with TRDD3. The CDR3 loop spans 18 amino acids. The germline gives CDR1 GEAIGNYY, CDR2 EKD. Trimming took 7 bases from V and 1 from J; bases not matched to a gene: 20. The CDR3 region is CACSEHSEGGWPTDKLIF. The DNA for the CDR3 is TGTGCCTGCTCAGAGCACTCGGAAGGGGGATGGCCCACCGATAAACTCATCTTT.

This clone was seen only a few times. The V and J genes are TRDV1 and TRDJ1; 8 nucleotides match TRDD3. Losses at the gene ends were 2 bases for V and 2 bases for J; bases not matched to a gene: 28. CDR1 and CDR2 (germline): TSWWSYY, QGS. The CDR3 contains 23 residues. CDR3 region: CALGEVSSPSLLYGGFETDKLIF. The CDR3 nucleotides are TGTGCTCTTGGGGAAGTCTCGAGTCCTTCTCTCCTATATGGGGGATTCGAGACCGATAAACTCATCTTT.